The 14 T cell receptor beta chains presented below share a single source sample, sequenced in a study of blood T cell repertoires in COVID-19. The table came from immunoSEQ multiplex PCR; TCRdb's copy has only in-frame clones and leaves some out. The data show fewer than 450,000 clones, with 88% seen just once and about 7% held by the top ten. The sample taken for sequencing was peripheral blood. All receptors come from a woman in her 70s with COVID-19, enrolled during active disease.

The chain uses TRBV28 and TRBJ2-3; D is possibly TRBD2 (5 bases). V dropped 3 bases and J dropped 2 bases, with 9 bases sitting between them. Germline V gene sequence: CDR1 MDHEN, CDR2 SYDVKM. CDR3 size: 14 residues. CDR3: CASSFRTVTDTQYF. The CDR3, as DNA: TGTGCCAGCAGTTTCCGGACTGTCACAGATACGCAGTATTTT.

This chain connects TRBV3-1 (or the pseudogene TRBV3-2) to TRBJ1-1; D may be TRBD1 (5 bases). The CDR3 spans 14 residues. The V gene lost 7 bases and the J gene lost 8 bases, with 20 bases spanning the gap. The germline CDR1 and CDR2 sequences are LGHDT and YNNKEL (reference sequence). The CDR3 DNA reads TGTGCCAGCACCCCCGCTCAGGGTTTGTACGAAGCTTTCTTT. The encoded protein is CASTPAQGLYEAFF.

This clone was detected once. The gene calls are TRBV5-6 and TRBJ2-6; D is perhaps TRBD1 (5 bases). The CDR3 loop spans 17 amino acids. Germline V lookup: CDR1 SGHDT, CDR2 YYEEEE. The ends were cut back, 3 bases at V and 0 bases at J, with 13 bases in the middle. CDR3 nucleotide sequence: TGTGCCAGCAGCTACTCAGGGTGGGGCTCTGGGGCCAACGTCCTGACTTTC. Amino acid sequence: CASSYSGWGSGANVLTF.

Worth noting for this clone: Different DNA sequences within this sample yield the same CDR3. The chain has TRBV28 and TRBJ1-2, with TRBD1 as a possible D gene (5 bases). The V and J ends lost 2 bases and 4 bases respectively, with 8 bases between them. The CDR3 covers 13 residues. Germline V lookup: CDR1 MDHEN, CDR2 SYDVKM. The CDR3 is CASSLQGSYGYTF. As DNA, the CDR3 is TGTGCCAGCAGTTTACAGGGAAGCTATGGCTACACCTTC.

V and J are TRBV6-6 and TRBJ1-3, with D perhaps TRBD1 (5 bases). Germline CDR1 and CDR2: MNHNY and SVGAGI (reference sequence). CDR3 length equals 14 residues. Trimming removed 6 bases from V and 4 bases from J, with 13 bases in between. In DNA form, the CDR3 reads TGTGCCAGCAGCAGGTTGGGGCCAGGAAACACCATATATTTT. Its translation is CASSRLGPGNTIYF.

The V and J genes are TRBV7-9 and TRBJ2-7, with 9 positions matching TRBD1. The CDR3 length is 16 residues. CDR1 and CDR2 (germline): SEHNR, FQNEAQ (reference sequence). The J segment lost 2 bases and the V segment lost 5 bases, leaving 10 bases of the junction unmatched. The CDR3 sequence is CASSPHPGTGTYEQYF. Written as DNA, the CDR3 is TGTGCCAGCAGCCCCCACCCGGGGACAGGGACCTACGAGCAGTACTTC. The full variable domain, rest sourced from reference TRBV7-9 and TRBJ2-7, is DTGVSQNPRHKITKRGQNVTFRCDPISEHNRLYWYRQTLGQGPEFLTYFQNEAQLEKSRLLSDRFSAERPKGSFSTLEIQRTEQGDSAMYLCASSPHPGTGTYEQYFGPGTRLTVT.

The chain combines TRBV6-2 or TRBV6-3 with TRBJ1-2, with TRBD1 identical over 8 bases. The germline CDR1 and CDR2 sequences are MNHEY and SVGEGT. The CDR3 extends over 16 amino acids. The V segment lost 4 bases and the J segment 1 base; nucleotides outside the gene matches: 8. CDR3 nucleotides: TGTGCCAGCAGTTCCCCCTGGACAGGGATTAACTATGGCTACACCTTC. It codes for CASSSPWTGINYGYTF.

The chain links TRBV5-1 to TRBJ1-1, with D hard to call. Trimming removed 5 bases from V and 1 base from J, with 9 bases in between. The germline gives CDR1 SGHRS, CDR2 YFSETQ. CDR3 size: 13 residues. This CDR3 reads CASSLAENTEAFF. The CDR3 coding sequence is TGCGCCAGCAGTCTGGCGGAGAACACTGAAGCTTTCTTT.

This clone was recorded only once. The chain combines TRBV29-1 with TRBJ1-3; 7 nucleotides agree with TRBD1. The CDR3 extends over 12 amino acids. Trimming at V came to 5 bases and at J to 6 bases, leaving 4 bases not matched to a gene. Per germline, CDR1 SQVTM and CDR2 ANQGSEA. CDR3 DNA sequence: TGCAGCGTTACAGGGACAGAAAACACCATATATTTT. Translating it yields CSVTGTENTIYF.

This CDR3 reads CASSSPGQGYGYTF. The CDR3 coding sequence is TGTGCCAGCAGCTCACCGGGACAAGGATATGGCTACACCTTC. The chain joins TRBV7-9 to TRBJ1-2; D is perhaps TRBD1 (6 bases). The CDR3 covers 14 residues. The V end lost 4 bases, the J end lost 5 bases, and 14 bases lay between the germline ends. Germline V gene data show CDR1 as SEHNR and CDR2 as FQNEAQ (reference sequence).

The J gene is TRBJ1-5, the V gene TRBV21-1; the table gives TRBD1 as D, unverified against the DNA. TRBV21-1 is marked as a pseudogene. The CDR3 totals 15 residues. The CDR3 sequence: CATQFRDRGNQPQHF. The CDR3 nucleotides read TGTGCCACCCAGTTCCGTGACAGGGGCAATCAGCCCCAGCATTTT.

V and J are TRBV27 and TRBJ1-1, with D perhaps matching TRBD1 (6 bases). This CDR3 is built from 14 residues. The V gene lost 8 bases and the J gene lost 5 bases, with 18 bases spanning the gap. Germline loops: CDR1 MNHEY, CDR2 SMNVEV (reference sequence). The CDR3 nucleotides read TGTGCCAGCGGATTATACAGGGAGGGGACTGAAGCTTTCTTT. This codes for CASGLYREGTEAFF.

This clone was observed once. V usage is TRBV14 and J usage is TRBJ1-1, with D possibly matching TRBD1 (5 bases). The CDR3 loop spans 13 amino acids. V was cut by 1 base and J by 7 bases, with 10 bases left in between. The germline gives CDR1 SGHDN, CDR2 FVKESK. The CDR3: CASSQGTRLEAFF. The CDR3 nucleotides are TGTGCCAGCAGCCAAGGGACAAGACTTGAAGCTTTCTTT.

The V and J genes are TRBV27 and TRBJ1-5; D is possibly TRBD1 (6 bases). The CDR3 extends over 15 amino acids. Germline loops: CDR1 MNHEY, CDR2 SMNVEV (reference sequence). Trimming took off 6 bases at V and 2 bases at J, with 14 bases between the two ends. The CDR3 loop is CASRSGEGGNQPQHF. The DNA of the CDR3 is TGTGCCAGCAGATCAGGGGAGGGTGGCAATCAGCCCCAGCATTTT.